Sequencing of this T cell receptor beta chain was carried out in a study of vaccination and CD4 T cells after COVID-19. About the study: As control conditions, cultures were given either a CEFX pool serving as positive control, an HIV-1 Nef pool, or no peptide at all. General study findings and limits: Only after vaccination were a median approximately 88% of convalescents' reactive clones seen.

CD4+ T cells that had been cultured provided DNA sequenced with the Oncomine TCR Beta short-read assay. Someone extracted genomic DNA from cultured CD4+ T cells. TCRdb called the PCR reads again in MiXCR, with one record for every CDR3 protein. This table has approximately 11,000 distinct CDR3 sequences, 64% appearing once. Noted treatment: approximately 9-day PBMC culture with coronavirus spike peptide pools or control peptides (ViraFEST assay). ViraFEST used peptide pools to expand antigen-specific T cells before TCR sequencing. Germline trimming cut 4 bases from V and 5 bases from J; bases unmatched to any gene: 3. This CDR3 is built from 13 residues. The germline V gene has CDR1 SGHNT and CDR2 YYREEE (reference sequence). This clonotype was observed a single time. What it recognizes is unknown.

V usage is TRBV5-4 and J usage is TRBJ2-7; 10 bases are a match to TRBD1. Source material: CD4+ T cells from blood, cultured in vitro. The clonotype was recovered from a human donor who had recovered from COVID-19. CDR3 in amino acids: CASSRTGGDEQYF. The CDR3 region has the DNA TGTGCCAGCAGCCGGACAGGGGGTGACGAGCAGTACTTC.